This T cell receptor beta chain was observed in a study of early T cells in non-severe SARS-CoV-2 infection. Across the study: Sequenced material consisted of bulk RNA (from unsorted whole blood), and chains were unpaired.

Attached unique molecular identifiers marked individual cDNA molecules. From the 5' RACE reads, TCRdb called clonotypes with MiXCR, one entry per CDR3 protein. The top ten hold more than 1.5% of the sample, which has roughly 65,000 distinct CDR3 sequences, more than 9% seen once. This TCR derives from an adult who was a healthcare worker with PCR-confirmed SARS-CoV-2 infection or an uninfected control (not recorded which). The sequencing input was whole blood.

Here the CDR3 reads CASSERTGSYGYTF. In DNA, the CDR3 is TGTGCCAGCAGTGAGCGGACAGGGTCATATGGCTACACCTTC. This rearrangement joins TRBV2 to TRBJ1-2, with TRBD1 identical over 8 bases. The length of the CDR3 is 14 residues. The V gene's germline CDR1 is SNHLY and CDR2 FYNNEI. Trimming cost V 3 bases and J 5 bases; bases outside gene matches: 5.